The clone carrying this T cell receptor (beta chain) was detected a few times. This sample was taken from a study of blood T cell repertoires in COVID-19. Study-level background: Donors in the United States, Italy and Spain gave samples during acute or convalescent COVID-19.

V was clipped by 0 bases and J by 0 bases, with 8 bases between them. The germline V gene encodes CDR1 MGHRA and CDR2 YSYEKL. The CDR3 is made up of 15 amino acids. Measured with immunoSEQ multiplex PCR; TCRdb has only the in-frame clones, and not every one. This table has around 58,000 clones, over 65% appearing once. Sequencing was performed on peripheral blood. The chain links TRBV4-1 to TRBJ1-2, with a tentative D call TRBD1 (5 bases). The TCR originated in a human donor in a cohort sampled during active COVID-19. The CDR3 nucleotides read TGCGCCAGCAGCCAAGAGACAGCTTCTAACTATGGCTACACCTTC. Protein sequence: CASSQETASNYGYTF.